This T cell receptor beta chain emerged from a study of human T cells and chemical hapten exposure (dated by TCRdb to the early 2020s). For the wider study: For sensitization, 2% DPC in acetone was applied to a roughly 2 cm by roughly 2 cm area of upper inner arm skin. Throughout the study period of roughly 24 weeks, patients also received therapeutic DPC doses to the scalp every week. Patch testing was performed on the upper back with Finn chambers containing 0.01% DPC, and the patch tests were scored after 6 days according to International Contact Dermatitis Research Group standards. The patient cohort, mostly female, included alopecia areata with under or over 50% scalp involvement, alopecia totalis and alopecia universalis. Libraries were pooled for sequencing, and variation in per-sample TCR yields was attributed mainly to small differences in library volumes within the pool. The study tracked peripheral blood TCR repertoire changes in vivo during primary and secondary sensitization to the hapten diphenylcyclopropenone (DPC) in alopecia patients. Patient blood was sampled pre-sensitization (week 0) and at 2, 6 and about 24 weeks after DPC sensitization. Blood for TCR sequencing was provided by twenty-nine alopecia patients at one to four time points (pre-sensitization, 2, 6 and 24 weeks).

From cysteine to phenylalanine, the CDR3 is 14 amino acids long. CDR3 DNA is the only sequence kept; it has 42 bases, read in frame from the first base. CDR1 SGHTA and CDR2 FQGNSA were looked up in the germline V gene. The intended sense of this specimen's time point label: patch test 2, 6 weeks after DPC sensitization. The treatment or condition label, as the study defines it: therapeutic diphenylcyclopropenone sensitization with weekly scalp DPC. At every patch-test visit, the blood draw took place before the patch test was put on. Patients were considered eligible if aged 18 to 70, diagnosed with alopecia and deemed suitable for DPC therapy, and patients were excluded if pregnant. Total RNA was isolated from unfractionated whole blood collected in Tempus Blood RNA tubes. This clonotype has at least ten counts. The antigen this receptor binds is unknown. Germline and junction disagree at one end, which may indicate a read error.

Library construction relied on RACE. The sequencer listed for this sample is NextSeq 500. Library preparation attached unique molecular identifiers to individual cDNA molecules for quantitative, reproducible TCR counting. For every blood RNA sample, sequencing covered both the TCR alpha and TCR beta chains. On the study's bioinformatics: Samples had a median of about 96,000 TCRs, with a range from 23,224 to 690,600. V, J and CDR3 annotation of the TCR reads was carried out using the Decombinator software suite. To make PS versus PT1 abundance plots, every sample was subsampled to the same number of TCRs (28,000). Expanded TCRs were defined as absent before sensitization and observed at least eight times at the 2-week time point. Through fastp at Q25 and MiXCR, TCRdb rebuilt clones from the public reads, retaining in-frame beta chains. Rows are unified per CDR3 protein, each entry keeping the most common DNA and genes. It is TCRdb's table, rather than the study itself, that gives the V and J calls and clone size. This sample holds about 110,000 distinct CDR3 sequences; roughly 9% were observed only once. The top ten clonotypes cover approximately 2.8% of the sample.

Summary of the overall study and its limitations: Alopecia, a presumed autoimmune disease, was present in all patients, so the immune response of the patients might differ from that of healthy individuals. Expanded TCRs formed significantly more large CDR3 similarity clusters than pre-sensitization or healthy control sets, consistent with antigen-driven responses. After repeated subsampling, the strength of the expansion versus patch-test correlation and the threshold at which it became significant changed. The number of TCRs above 1 in 1000 frequency did not change with DPC sensitization; there was no evidence of global repertoire structure alterations. A positive correlation was found between the number of PT1 expanded TCRs and patch test score, with significance reached at thresholds 8, 16 and 32 but not 4.

Sequenced here: whole blood, sampled in connection with sensitization to the hapten diphenylcyclopropenone (DPC). The chain employs TRBV7-2 and TRBJ2-1; TRBD2 aligns with 10 central bases. The sequence derives from a woman aged 35 to 49 with alopecia areata. Some clones in this sample may be carry-over from other donors' samples. The CDR3 region has the sequence CASSLAGAVNEQFF. The DNA reads as follows: TGTGCCAGCAGCCTAGCGGGGGCCGTTAATGAGCAGTTCTTC.